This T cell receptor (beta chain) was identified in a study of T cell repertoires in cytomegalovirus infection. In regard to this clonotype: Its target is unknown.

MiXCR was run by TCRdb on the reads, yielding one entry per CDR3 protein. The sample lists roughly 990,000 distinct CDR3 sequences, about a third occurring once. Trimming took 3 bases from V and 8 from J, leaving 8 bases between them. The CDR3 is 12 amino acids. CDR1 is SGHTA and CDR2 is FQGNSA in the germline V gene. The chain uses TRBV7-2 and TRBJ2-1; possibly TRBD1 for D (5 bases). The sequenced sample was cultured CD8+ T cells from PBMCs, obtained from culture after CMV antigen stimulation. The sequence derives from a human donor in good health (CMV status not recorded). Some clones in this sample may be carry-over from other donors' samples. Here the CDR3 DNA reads TGTGCCAGCAGCTTCCAGGGCTATGAGCAGTTCTTC. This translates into CASSFQGYEQFF.